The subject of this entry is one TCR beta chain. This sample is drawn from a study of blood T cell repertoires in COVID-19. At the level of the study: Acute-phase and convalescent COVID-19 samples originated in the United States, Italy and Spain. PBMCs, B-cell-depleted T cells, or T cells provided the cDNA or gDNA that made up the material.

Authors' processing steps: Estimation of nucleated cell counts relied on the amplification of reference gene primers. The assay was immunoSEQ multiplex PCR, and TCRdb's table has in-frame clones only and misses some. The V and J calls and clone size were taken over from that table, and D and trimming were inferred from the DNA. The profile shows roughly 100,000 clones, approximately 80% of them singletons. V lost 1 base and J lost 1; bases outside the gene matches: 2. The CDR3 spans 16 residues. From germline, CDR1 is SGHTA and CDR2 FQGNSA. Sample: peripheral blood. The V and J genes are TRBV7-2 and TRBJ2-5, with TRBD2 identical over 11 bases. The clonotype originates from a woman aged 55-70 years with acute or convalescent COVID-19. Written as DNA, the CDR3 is TGTGCCAGCAGCTTAGGACTAGCGGGGATCCAAGAGACCCAGTACTTC. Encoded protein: CASSLGLAGIQETQYF.